This T cell receptor (beta chain) derives from a study of glioma-infiltrating T cells. Concerning this clonotype itself: Its antigen remains unidentified.

Trimming at V came to 4 bases and at J to 5 bases, leaving 3 bases not matched to a gene. CDR1 and CDR2 from the germline V gene are LGHNA and YNFKEQ. This CDR3 comprises 13 residues. Amplification of TCR alpha and beta CDR3 regions from RNA used iRepertoire nested multiplex PCR. Input was roughly 100-450 ng of tissue mRNA or PBMC total RNA. TCRdb ran MiXCR on the multiplex PCR reads and lists one entry per CDR3 protein. There are approximately 5,800 distinct CDR3 sequences in the sample; less than 50% occur only once, and 24% lies in the top ten. Study-level points and caveats: Very few CDR3 sequences were shared between tissue and blood. Above-expected tissue-blood divergence occurred in all gliomas, most in low-grade ones.

Material for sequencing was glioma tissue, nonneoplastic brain tissue, or PBMCs (not recorded which). The rearrangement uses TRBV4-2 and TRBJ2-7; 9 bases align to TRBD2. The TCR comes from a human donor with low-grade glioma or glioblastoma, undergoing nonglioma brain surgery, or in good health (not recorded which). Here the CDR3 reads CASSPLAGNEQYF. CDR3 nucleotides: TGTGCCAGCAGCCCGCTAGCGGGAAACGAGCAGTACTTC.